This T cell receptor (beta chain) was profiled in a study of OX40 agonist ivuxolimab in advanced cancers. Study observations and caveats: With doses of 0.1-3.0 mg/kg, partial responders showed among the lowest clonal expansion.

Method: immunoSEQ multiplex PCR; TCRdb's copy keeps in-frame clones and lacks some. The sample lists about 80,000 clones; 94% were seen once. The V segment lost 5 bases and the J segment 4 bases; nucleotides outside the gene matches: 10. CDR1 is SEHNR and CDR2 is FQNEAQ in the germline V gene (reference sequence). This CDR3 spans 16 amino acids. Note on this clone: The antigen is undetermined.

V is TRBV7-9 and J is TRBJ2-3; 9 bases line up with TRBD1. The starting material was CD4+ or CD8+ T cells sorted from blood, obtained in a trial of the OX40 agonist ivuxolimab. The clonotype comes from an adult with an advanced solid tumor such as melanoma, head and neck, liver or kidney cancer. CDR3 DNA: TGTGCCAGCAGCGGCCAGGGACAGGGTTCCCCAGATACGCAGTATTTT. This encodes CASSGQGQGSPDTQYF.